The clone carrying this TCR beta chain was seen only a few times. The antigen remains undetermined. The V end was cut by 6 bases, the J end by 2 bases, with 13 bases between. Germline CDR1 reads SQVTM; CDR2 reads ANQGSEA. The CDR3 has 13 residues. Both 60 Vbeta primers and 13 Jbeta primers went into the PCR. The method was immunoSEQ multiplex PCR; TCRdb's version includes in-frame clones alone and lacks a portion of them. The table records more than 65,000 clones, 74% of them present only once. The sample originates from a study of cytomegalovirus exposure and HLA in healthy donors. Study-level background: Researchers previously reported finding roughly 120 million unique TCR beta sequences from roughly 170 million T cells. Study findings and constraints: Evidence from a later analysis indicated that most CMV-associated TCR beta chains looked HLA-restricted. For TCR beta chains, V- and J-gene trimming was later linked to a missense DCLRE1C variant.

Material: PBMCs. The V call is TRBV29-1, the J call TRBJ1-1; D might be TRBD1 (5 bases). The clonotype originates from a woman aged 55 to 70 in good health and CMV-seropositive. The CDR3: CSVGHLGNTEAFF. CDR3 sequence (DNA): TGCAGCGTCGGACACCTAGGAAACACTGAAGCTTTCTTT.